This TCR beta chain stems from a study of T cell changes during pregnancy in multiple sclerosis. This table comes from immunoSEQ multiplex PCR, and its TCRdb copy is limited to in-frame clones, with some not included. The data hold 70,000 to 100,000 clones, with just over 90% observed a single time. The ends were cut back, 0 bases at V and 9 bases at J, with 18 bases in the middle. Germline V gene data show CDR1 as SGHNT and CDR2 as YYREEE (reference sequence). CDR3 size: 15 residues. The chain joins TRBV5-4 to TRBJ1-2; D is perhaps TRBD1 (6 bases). The sample was peripheral blood, taken in the third trimester of pregnancy. This receptor was taken from a female donor in good health, enrolled as a control in a pregnancy study. The CDR3 spells CASSLEGVKDRSYTF. For the CDR3, the DNA is TGTGCCAGCAGCTTGGAGGGGGTGAAAGATAGAAGCTACACCTTC.